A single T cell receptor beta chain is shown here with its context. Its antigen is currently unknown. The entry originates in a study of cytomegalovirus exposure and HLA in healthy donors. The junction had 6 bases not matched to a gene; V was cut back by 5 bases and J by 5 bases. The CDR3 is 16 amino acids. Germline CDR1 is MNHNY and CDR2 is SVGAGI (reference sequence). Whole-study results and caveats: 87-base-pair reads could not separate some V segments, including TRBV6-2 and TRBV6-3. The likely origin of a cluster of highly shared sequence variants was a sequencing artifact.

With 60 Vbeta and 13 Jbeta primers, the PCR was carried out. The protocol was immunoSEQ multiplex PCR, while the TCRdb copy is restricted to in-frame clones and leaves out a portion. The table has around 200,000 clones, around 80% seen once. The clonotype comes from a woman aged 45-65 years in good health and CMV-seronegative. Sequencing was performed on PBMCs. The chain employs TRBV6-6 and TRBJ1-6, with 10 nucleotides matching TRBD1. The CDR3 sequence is CASSATGGPNNSPLHF. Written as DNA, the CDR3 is TGTGCCAGCAGTGCGACAGGGGGCCCTAATAATTCACCCCTCCACTTT.